The rows below give T cell receptor beta chains drawn from one sample of a study of blood T cell repertoires in COVID-19. TCRdb's table, derived via immunoSEQ multiplex PCR, lists solely in-frame clones and lacks some. The sample yields some 97,000 clones, about nine tenths seen once. Sample: peripheral blood. These receptor sequences come from a man aged 55 to 70 with acute or convalescent COVID-19. Both conserved end residues are part of each CDR3. The order of the fields is J gene, clone size, V gene, D gene, CDR3 DNA, CDR3 protein. A D gene is named only where the DNA matches it firmly. The size of a clone is reported for some rows only, either as once, few or many, or as a class for expanded clones.

TRBJ1-5,.,TRBV7-9,.,TGTGCCAGCAGCTATGGGGCGGCGGGGGTAGGTCCCCAGCATTTT,CASSYGAAGVGPQHF
TRBJ1-2,.,TRBV6-5,.,TGTGCCAGCAGTTACTCGAGCCCTCAGGGGGGCTACACCTTC,CASSYSSPQGGYTF
TRBJ1-2,.,TRBV6-5,.,TGTGCCAGCAGACCCCCGTCGGGGTGGGATGGCTACACCTTC,CASRPPSGWDGYTF
TRBJ1-3,.,TRBV5-4,.,TGTGCCAGCAGCTTCCAGGGTTCTGGAAACACCATATATTTT,CASSFQGSGNTIYF
TRBJ2-5,.,TRBV6-5,.,TGTGCCAGCAGTCCAGGGGGAGGACAAGAGACCCAGTACTTC,CASSPGGGQETQYF
TRBJ1-1,.,TRBV5-6,.,TGTGCCAGCAGCTTAGTAAGTCGGGCAGGGAAGAACACTGAAGCTTTCTTT,CASSLVSRAGKNTEAFF
TRBJ2-3,.,TRBV3-1/TRBV3-2,.,TGTGCCAGCAGCCTTGACGGGGATACGCAGTATTTT,CASSLDGDTQYF
TRBJ2-1,.,TRBV5-1,TRBD1,TGCGCCAGCAGCGCAGGGGGCACCTACAATGAGCAGTTCTTC,CASSAGGTYNEQFF
TRBJ2-5,.,TRBV5-1,TRBD2,TGCGCCAGTTCTAGCGGGGGGGCCCGGGAGACCCAGTACTTC,CASSSGGARETQYF
TRBJ1-5,few,TRBV6-5,.,TGTGCCAGCAGGGACACCTCGGGGGACCAGCCCCAGCATTTT,CASRDTSGDQPQHF
TRBJ1-5,once,TRBV7-2,.,TGTGCCAGCAGCTTAGTCGAAGCCCGTAGCAATCAGCCCCAGCATTTT,CASSLVEARSNQPQHF
TRBJ1-6,.,TRBV12-3/TRBV12-4,.,TGTGCCAGCAGTCCGGACACTGGACCTGGGCTCCACTTT,CASSPDTGPGLHF
TRBJ1-5,.,TRBV2,.,TGTGCCAGCAGTGATTACGGGGGGAATCACGAGCATTTT,CASSDYGGNHEHF
TRBJ1-6,.,TRBV19,.,TGTGCCAGTAGTACTGAGATCCATAATTCACCCCTCCACTTT,CASSTEIHNSPLHF
TRBJ1-1,.,TRBV4-1,.,TGCGCCAGCAGCCAAGATCCCCAGGGAAGCACTGAAGCTTTCTTT,CASSQDPQGSTEAFF
TRBJ2-5,.,TRBV7-9,.,TGTGCCAGCAGCTTAGTTTGGGCAGGGAAAGAGACCCAGTACTTC,CASSLVWAGKETQYF
TRBJ1-6,.,TRBV13,.,TGTGCCAGCAGCGCCCCCAGTTCCGGGGGAATCGGTTCACCCCTCCACTTT,CASSAPSSGGIGSPLHF
TRBJ1-1,.,TRBV3-1/TRBV3-2,.,TGTGCCAGCAGCCAATACAGGGACGCTGAAGCTTTCTTT,CASSQYRDAEAFF
TRBJ2-5,.,TRBV5-1,TRBD2,TGCGCCAGCAGCACTAGCGGGGGGGCGGGGGAGACCCAGTACTTC,CASSTSGGAGETQYF
TRBJ1-2,.,TRBV19,TRBD1,TGTGCCAGTAGTATAACCCCACCGGGACAGGGGAGGAACTATGGCTACACCTTC,CASSITPPGQGRNYGYTF
TRBJ1-5,.,TRBV2,TRBD1,TGTGCCAGCAGTGGACAGGGGTCATTAGGCGGGACCCAGCCCCAGCATTTT,CASSGQGSLGGTQPQHF
TRBJ1-2,few,TRBV30,.,TGTGCCTGGAGTGTACCCGGACAGCCATATGGCTACACCTTC,CAWSVPGQPYGYTF
TRBJ1-2,.,TRBV5-6,.,TGTGCCAGCAGCTTGCTACAGGCGAACTATGGCTACACCTTC,CASSLLQANYGYTF
TRBJ1-3,.,TRBV21-1,.,TGTGCCAGCAGCAGAATAAGGGAGGAAAGAGGAAACACCATATATTTT,CASSRIREERGNTIYF
TRBJ1-1,once,TRBV25-1,TRBD1,TGTGCCAGCAGTGTACAGGGGGGGAACACTGAAGCTTTCTTT,CASSVQGGNTEAFF
TRBJ1-5,.,TRBV5-8,.,TGTGCCAGCAGCTTCCGCGCCTACAATCAGCCCCAGCATTTT,CASSFRAYNQPQHF
TRBJ1-1,.,TRBV2,TRBD1,TGTGCCAGCAGTGAAGAGGGCAGGGGGGACACTGAAGCTTTCTTT,CASSEEGRGDTEAFF
TRBJ2-1,.,TRBV25-1,.,TGTGCCAGTGCGTTCTACAATGAGCAGTTCTTC,CASAFYNEQFF
TRBJ1-1,.,TRBV19,TRBD1,TGTGCCAGTAGTACCCAGGGACAGCTAACGCGCACTGAAGCTTTCTTT,CASSTQGQLTRTEAFF
TRBJ1-1,.,TRBV18,.,TGTGCCAGCTCCCCAAATCCGACACGGAACACTGAAGCTTTCTTT,CASSPNPTRNTEAFF
TRBJ1-1,.,TRBV30,.,TGTGCCTGGACCAGGGTGGACGGCACTGAAGCTTTCTTT,CAWTRVDGTEAFF
TRBJ2-5,.,TRBV10-3,TRBD2,TGTGCCATCAGTGGGACTAGCGGACAAGAGACCCAGTACTTC,CAISGTSGQETQYF
TRBJ2-2,.,TRBV5-1,TRBD1,TGCGCCAGCAGCTCCCAGACAGGGACCGGGGAGCTGTTTTTT,CASSSQTGTGELFF
TRBJ1-6,.,TRBV4-2,.,TGTGCCAGCAGCCAAGATTCGGGGAGGGGTAATTCACCCCTCCACTTT,CASSQDSGRGNSPLHF
TRBJ1-1,.,TRBV6-5,.,TGTGCCAGCCGGTTGAACACTGAAGCTTTCTTT,CASRLNTEAFF
TRBJ1-5,.,TRBV5-8,.,TGTGCCAGCAGTTCGTTTCGGAGCAATCAGCCCCAGCATTTT,CASSSFRSNQPQHF